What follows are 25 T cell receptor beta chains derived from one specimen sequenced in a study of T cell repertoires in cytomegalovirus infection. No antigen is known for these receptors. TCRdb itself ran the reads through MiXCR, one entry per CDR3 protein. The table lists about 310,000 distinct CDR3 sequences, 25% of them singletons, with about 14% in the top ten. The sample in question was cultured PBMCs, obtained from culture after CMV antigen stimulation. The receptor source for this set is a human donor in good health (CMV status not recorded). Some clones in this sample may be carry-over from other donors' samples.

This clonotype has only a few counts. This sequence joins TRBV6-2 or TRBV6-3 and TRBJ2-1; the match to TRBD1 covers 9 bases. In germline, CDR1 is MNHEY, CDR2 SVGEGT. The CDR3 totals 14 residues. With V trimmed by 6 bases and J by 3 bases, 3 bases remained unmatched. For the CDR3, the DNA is TGTGCCAGCAGCGGGACAGGGAACTACAATGAGCAGTTCTTC. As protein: CASSGTGNYNEQFF.

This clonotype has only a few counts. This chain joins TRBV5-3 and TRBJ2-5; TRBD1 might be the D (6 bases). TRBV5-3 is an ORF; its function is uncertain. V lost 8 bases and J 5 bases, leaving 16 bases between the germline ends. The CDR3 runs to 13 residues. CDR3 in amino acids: CASSATGLETQYF. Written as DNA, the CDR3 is TGTGCCAGCAGCGCCACAGGGTTGGAGACCCAGTACTTC.

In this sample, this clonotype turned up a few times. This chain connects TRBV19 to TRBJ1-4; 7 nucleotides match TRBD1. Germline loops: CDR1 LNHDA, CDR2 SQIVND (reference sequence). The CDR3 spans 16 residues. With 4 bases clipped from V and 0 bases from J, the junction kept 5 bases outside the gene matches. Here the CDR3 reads CASSKGAAATNEKLFF. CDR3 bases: TGTGCCAGTAGTAAGGGGGCCGCTGCAACTAATGAAAAACTGTTTTTT.

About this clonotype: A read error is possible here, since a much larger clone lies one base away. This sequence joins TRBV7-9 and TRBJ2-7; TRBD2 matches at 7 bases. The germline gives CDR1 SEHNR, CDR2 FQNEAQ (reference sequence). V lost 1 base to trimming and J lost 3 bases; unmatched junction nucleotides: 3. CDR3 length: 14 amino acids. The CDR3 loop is CASSLGGEGYEQYF. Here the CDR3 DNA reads TGTGCCAGCAGCTTAGGGGGGGAGGGCTACGAGCAGTACTTC.

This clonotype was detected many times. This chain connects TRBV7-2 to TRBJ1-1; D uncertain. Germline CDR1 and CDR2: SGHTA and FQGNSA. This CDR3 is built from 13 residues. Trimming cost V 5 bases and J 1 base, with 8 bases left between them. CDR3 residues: CASSQERNTEAFF. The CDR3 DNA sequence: TGTGCCAGCAGCCAAGAAAGGAACACTGAAGCTTTCTTT.

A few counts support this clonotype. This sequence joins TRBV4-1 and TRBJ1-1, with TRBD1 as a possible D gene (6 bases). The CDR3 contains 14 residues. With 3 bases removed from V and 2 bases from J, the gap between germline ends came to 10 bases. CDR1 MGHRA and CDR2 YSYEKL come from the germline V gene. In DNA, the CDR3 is TGCGCCAGCAGCCAGGCACAGGGAAACACTGAAGCTTTCTTT. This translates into CASSQAQGNTEAFF.

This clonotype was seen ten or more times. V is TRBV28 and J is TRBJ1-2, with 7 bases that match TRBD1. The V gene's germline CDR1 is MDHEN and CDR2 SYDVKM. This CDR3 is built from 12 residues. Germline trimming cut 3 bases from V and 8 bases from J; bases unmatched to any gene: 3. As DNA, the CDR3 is TGTGCCAGCAGTTTCGAAGGGGGCGGCTACACCTTC. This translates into CASSFEGGGYTF.

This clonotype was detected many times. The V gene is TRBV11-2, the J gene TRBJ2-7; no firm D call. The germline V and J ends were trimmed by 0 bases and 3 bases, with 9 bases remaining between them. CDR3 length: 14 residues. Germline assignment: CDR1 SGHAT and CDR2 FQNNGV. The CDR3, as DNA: TGTGCCAGCAGCTTAGATGGACCCGTCTACGAGCAGTACGTC. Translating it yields CASSLDGPVYEQYV.

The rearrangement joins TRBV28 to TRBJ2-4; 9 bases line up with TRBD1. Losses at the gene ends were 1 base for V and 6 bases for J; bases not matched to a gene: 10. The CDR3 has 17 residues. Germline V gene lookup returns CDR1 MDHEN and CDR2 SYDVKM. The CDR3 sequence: CASSLYPAGTGPNIQYF. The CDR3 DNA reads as TGTGCCAGCAGTTTATACCCGGCGGGGACAGGGCCAAACATTCAGTACTTC.

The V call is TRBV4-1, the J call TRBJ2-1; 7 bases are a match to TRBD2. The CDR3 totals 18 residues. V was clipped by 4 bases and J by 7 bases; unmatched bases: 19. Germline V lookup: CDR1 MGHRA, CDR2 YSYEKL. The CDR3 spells CASSRPFSPGPGGNEQFF. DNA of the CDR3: TGCGCCAGCAGCCGCCCTTTCAGCCCGGGACCCGGGGGGAATGAGCAGTTCTTC.

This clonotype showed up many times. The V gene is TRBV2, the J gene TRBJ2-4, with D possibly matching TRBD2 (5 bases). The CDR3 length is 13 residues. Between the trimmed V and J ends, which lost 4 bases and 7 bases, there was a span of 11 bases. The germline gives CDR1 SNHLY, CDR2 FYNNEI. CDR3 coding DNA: TGTGCCAGCAGTGCTGGGCGCGGGAACATTCAGTACTTC. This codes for CASSAGRGNIQYF.

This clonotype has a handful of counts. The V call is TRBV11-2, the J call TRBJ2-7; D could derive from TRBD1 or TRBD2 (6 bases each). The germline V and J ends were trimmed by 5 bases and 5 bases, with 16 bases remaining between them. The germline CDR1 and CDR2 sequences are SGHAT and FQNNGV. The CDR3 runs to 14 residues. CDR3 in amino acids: CASSRGQGIHEQYF. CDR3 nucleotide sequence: TGTGCCAGCAGCCGGGGGCAGGGGATCCACGAGCAGTACTTC.

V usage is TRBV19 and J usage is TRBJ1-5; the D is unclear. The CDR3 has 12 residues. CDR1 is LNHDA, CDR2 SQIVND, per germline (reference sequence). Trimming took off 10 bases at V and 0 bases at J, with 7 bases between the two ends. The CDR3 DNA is TGTGCCACTGCCAGTAGCAATCAGCCCCAGCATTTT. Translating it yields CATASSNQPQHF.

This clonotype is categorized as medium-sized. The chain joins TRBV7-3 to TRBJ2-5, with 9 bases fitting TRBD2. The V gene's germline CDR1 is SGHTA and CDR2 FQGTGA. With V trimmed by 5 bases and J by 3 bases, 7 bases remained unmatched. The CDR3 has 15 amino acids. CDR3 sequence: CASSPVRGREETQYF. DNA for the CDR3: TGTGCCAGCAGCCCCGTACGCGGGAGGGAAGAGACCCAGTACTTC.

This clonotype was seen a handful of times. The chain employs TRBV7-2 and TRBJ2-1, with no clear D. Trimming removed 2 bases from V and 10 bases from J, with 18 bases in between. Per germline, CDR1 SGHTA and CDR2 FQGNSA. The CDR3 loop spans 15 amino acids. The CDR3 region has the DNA TGTGCCAGCAGCTTATTTCTTTTCCCCTCATTCGAGCAGTTCTTC. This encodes CASSLFLFPSFEQFF.

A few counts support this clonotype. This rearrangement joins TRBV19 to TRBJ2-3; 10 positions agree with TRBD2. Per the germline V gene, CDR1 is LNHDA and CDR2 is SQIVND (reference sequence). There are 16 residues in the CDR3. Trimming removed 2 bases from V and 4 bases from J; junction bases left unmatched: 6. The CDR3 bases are TGTGCCAGTAGTATACCAGCGGGGGGGATTTCAGATACGCAGTATTTT. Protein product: CASSIPAGGISDTQYF.

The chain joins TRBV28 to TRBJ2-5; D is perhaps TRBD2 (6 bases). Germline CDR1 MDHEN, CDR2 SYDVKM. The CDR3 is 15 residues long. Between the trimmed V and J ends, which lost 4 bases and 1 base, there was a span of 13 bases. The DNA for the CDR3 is TGTGCCAGCAGTTCAGCCGGGACTGGCCAAGAGACCCAGTACTTC. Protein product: CASSSAGTGQETQYF.

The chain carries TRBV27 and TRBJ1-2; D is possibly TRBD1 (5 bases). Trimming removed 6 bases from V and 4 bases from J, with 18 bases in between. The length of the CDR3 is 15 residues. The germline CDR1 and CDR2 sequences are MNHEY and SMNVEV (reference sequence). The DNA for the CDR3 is TGTGCCAGCAGCACCCTGGGCAGGGCCGGCTATGGCTACACCTTC. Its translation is CASSTLGRAGYGYTF.

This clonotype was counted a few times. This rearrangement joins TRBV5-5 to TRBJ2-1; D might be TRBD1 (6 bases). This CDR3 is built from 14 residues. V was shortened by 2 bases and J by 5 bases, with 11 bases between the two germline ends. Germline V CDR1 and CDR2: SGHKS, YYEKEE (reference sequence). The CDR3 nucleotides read TGTGCCAGCAGCTTCACAGGGCCCAACAATGAGCAGTTCTTC. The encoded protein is CASSFTGPNNEQFF. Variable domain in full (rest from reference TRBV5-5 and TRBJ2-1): DAGVTQSPTHLIKTRGQQVTLRCSPISGHKSVSWYQQVLGQGPQFIFQYYEKEERGRGNFPDRFSARQFPNYSSELNVNALLLGDSALYLCASSFTGPNNEQFFGPGTRLTVL.

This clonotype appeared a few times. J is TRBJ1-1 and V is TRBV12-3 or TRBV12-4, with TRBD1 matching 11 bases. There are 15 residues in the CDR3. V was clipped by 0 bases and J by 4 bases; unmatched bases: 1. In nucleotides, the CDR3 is TGTGCCAGCAGTTTAGCTGGGACAGGGGGCACTGAAGCTTTCTTT. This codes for CASSLAGTGGTEAFF.

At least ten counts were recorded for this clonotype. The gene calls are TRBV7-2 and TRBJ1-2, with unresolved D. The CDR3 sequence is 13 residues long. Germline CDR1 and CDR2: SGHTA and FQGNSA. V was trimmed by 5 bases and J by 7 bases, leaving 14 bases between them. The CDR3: CASSQTRGFGYTF. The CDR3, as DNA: TGTGCCAGCAGCCAGACCCGGGGTTTTGGCTACACCTTC. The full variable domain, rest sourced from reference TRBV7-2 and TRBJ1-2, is GAGVSQSPSNKVTEKGKDVELRCDPISGHTALYWYRQSLGQGLEFLIYFQGNSAPDKSGLPSDRFSAERTGGSVSTLTIQRTQQEDSAVYLCASSQTRGFGYTFGSGTRLTVV.

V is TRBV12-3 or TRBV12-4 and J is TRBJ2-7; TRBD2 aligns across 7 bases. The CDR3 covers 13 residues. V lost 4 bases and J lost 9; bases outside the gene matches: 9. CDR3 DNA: TGTGCCAGCAGTTCACCGACTAGCCACGCGCAGTACTTC. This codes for CASSSPTSHAQYF.

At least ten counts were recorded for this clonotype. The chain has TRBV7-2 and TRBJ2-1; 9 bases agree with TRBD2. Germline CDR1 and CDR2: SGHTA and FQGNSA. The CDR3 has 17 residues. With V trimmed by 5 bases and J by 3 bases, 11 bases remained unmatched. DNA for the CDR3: TGTGCCAGCAGCACCCCACTAGCGGGCCTACACTACAATGAGCAGTTCTTC. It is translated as CASSTPLAGLHYNEQFF. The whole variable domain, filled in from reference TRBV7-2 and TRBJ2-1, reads GAGVSQSPSNKVTEKGKDVELRCDPISGHTALYWYRQSLGQGLEFLIYFQGNSAPDKSGLPSDRFSAERTGGSVSTLTIQRTQQEDSAVYLCASSTPLAGLHYNEQFFGPGTRLTVL.

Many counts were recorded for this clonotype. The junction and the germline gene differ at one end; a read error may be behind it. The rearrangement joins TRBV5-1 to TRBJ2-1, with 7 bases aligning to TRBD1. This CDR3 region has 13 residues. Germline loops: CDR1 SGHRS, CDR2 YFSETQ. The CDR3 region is CASSLVQGNEQFF. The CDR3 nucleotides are TGTGCCAGCAGCTTAGTACAGGGGAATGAGCAGTTCTTC. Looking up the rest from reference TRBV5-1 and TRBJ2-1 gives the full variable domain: KAGVTQTPRYLIKTRGQQVTLSCSPISGHRSVSWYQQTPGQGLQFLFEYFSETQRNKGNFPGRFSGRQFSNSRSEMNVSTLELGDSALYLCASSLVQGNEQFFGPGTRLTVL.

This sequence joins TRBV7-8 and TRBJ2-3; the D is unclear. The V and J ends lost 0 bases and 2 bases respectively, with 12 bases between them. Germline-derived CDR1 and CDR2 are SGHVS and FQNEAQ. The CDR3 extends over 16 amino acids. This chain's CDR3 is CASSLALEPTTDTQYF. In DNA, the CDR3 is TGTGCCAGCAGCTTAGCTTTGGAGCCCACCACAGATACGCAGTATTTT.